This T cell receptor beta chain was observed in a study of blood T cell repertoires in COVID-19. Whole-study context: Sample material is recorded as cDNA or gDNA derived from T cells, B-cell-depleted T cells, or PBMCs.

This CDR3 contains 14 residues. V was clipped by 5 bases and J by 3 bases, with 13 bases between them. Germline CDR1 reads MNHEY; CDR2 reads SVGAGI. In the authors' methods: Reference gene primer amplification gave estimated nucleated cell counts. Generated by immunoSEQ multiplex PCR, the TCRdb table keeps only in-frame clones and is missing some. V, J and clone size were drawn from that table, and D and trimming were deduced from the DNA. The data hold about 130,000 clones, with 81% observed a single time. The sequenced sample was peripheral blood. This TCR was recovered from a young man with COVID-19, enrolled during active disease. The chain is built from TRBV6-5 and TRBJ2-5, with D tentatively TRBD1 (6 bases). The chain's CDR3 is CASSRGIREETQYF. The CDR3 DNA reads TGTGCCAGCAGTAGGGGGATCAGGGAAGAGACCCAGTACTTC.